Described below is a single T cell receptor (beta chain) sequence and its context. The data were obtained in a study of follicular helper T cells after annual influenza vaccination. As to time point: 2014-2015 season, pre-vaccination. TCRdb's table, derived via immunoSEQ multiplex PCR, lists solely in-frame clones and lacks some. Of roughly 13,000 clones detected, 84% appear once; the ten largest clones hold about 0.27%. This clonotype originated in an adult who received the influenza vaccine. The material sequenced was CXCR5- memory CD4+ T cells sorted from blood, taken on the day of influenza vaccination.

CDR3 nucleotides: TGTGCCAGCAGCTTGGGGACACCTCCCTATAATTCACCCCTCCACTTT. It specifies CASSLGTPPYNSPLHF. The chain is built from TRBV5-4 and TRBJ1-6; TRBD1 might be the D (5 bases). Germline assignment: CDR1 SGHNT and CDR2 YYREEE (reference sequence). This CDR3 contains 16 residues. V was shortened by 0 bases and J by 2 bases, with 9 bases between the two germline ends.